Following are 2 T cell receptor beta chains from one sample sequenced in a study of control samples from healthy donors and cancer patients. Profiling relied on immunoSEQ multiplex PCR, and the TCRdb table lists in-frame clones only, not all of them. The sample has roughly 120,000 clones, approximately 93% seen once. The specimen sequenced was blood. These receptors were taken from a man aged 25-45 years in good health.

V usage is TRBV19 and J usage is TRBJ2-4; 12 positions match TRBD2. Per the germline V gene, CDR1 is LNHDA and CDR2 is SQIVND (reference sequence). V trimming: 5 bases; J trimming: 5 bases; junction bases outside the gene matches: 4. The CDR3 is 15 residues long. The CDR3 DNA reads as TGTGCCAGTAGTCGGACTAGCGGGGAACAAAACATTCAGTACTTC. This translates into CASSRTSGEQNIQYF.

J is TRBJ2-3 and V is TRBV19, with 12 bases that match TRBD2. CDR3 length: 17 residues. Trimming took 7 bases from V and 0 from J; bases not matched to a gene: 8. CDR1 and CDR2 from the germline V gene are LNHDA and SQIVND (reference sequence). The CDR3 loop reads CASKTSGGWSSTDTQYF. Written as DNA, the CDR3 is TGTGCCAGTAAGACTAGCGGGGGTTGGTCGAGCACAGATACGCAGTATTTT.